The T cell receptor (beta chain) under discussion was sequenced for a study of T cells in Graves' hyperthyroidism and ophthalmopathy. Study as a whole: Peripheral blood collection took place at initial diagnosis, before any treatment.

Any patient presenting with uncontrolled infection, other autoimmune disease, pregnancy or lactation was left out. The TCR beta CDR3 regions underwent amplification using RNA transcripts as the source. The TCR CDR3 was amplified in a first-round RT-PCR using the HTBI primer set. TCRdb fed the multiplex PCR reads into MiXCR, producing one record per CDR3 protein. The repertoire holds about 600,000 distinct CDR3 sequences, with roughly 15% as singletons. Overall study findings and caveats: A model of 13 V-J features distinguished ophthalmopathy from stable hyperthyroidism. Most thyroid clonotypes expanded above 0.001 appeared in blood too.

With regard to this clonotype: Its antigen is unidentified.

The CDR3 has 16 residues. Germline V gene lookup returns CDR1 DFQATT and CDR2 SNEGSKA (reference sequence). The trim removed 5 bases at V and 0 bases at J, leaving 10 bases unmatched. This clonotype originated in a middle-aged woman with Graves' ophthalmopathy. The V call is TRBV20-1, the J call TRBJ2-7; 10 bases line up with TRBD2. The source material was blood. Written as DNA, the CDR3 is TGCAGTGCTTTACCCACAGCGGGAGGGCCCTCCTACGAGCAGTACTTC. Residues: CSALPTAGGPSYEQYF.